This T cell receptor (beta chain) comes out of a study of CD8+CD57+ T cells in acquired aplastic anemia. Researchers used genomic DNA as the template to profile TCR beta VDJ and CDR3. TCRdb independently ran MiXCR on the reads; one entry per CDR3 protein. This table holds about 200,000 distinct CDR3 sequences, 65% found once. Germline CDR1 and CDR2: DFQATT and SNEGSKA (reference sequence). The CDR3 has 11 amino acids. V was clipped by 7 bases and J by 11 bases, with 15 bases between them. Details on this clonotype: Its antigen is not known.

Patients picked for sequencing had shown CD8+CD57+ cell expansion detected by flow cytometry. Severe acquired aplastic anemia was the diagnosis recorded for all patients. Patients had not yet gotten any therapy when their blood was taken for sampling. Study-wide results and limits: It was found that twenty-nine CD8+ CDR3 sequences were shared between patients and controls.

The chain uses TRBV20-1 and TRBJ1-5, with D possibly matching TRBD1 (5 bases). Source material: sorted CD4+, CD8+, or CD8+CD57+ T cells (not recorded which) from PBMCs. The receptor's source is a human donor with aplastic anemia. The CDR3 sequence is CSGWQGGTQHF. Here the CDR3 DNA reads TGCAGTGGCTGGCAGGGAGGGACCCAGCATTTT.